The 18 T cell receptor beta chains reported below all come from one sample, sequenced in a study of blood T cell repertoires in COVID-19. Sequencing used immunoSEQ multiplex PCR; TCRdb keeps in-frame clones, though not all of them. Of roughly 200,000 clones listed, around 90% were seen once; the top ten hold about 1.3%. The sequenced sample consisted of PBMCs or T cells enriched from blood (not recorded which). These receptors were taken from a man aged 25-40 years who had recovered from COVID-19.

V gene TRBV29-1 combines with J gene TRBJ2-1; tentatively, D is TRBD2 (6 bases). The V and J ends lost 5 bases and 7 bases respectively, with 18 bases between them. Germline V lookup: CDR1 SQVTM, CDR2 ANQGSEA. The length of the CDR3 is 14 residues. CDR3 sequence reads: CSVFDGSSRNEQFF. The DNA of the CDR3 is TGCAGCGTTTTTGACGGGAGTTCCAGGAATGAGCAGTTCTTC.

The V and J genes are TRBV5-1 and TRBJ1-6, with a weak D call TRBD1 (5 bases). V gave up 2 bases and J gave up 9 bases, with 15 bases separating them. Germline V CDR1 and CDR2: SGHRS, YFSETQ. This CDR3 has 15 amino acids. The CDR3 here is CASSFSPGSGSPLHF. CDR3 sequence (DNA): TGCGCCAGCAGCTTTTCCCCAGGGTCAGGTTCACCCCTCCACTTT. The whole variable domain, filled in from reference TRBV5-1 and TRBJ1-6, reads KAGVTQTPRYLIKTRGQQVTLSCSPISGHRSVSWYQQTPGQGLQFLFEYFSETQRNKGNFPGRFSGRQFSNSRSEMNVSTLELGDSALYLCASSFSPGSGSPLHFGNGTRLTVT.

J is TRBJ1-5 and V is TRBV23-1; no definite D call. TRBV23-1 is designated an ORF whose function remains uncertain. Between the trimmed V and J ends, which lost 9 bases and 3 bases, there was a span of 18 bases. The CDR3 totals 15 residues. CDR3 nucleotide sequence: TGCGCCAGTTTTCAATCCGAGGGTTTCAATCAGCCCCAGCATTTT. Residues: CASFQSEGFNQPQHF.

This chain links TRBV3-1 (or the pseudogene TRBV3-2) with TRBJ1-4; D call uncertain. V was trimmed by 4 bases and J by 0 bases, leaving 21 bases between them. The CDR3 has 19 amino acids. Per the germline V gene, CDR1 is LGHDT and CDR2 is YNNKEL (reference sequence). The CDR3 DNA reads as TGTGCCAGCAGCCCAATGGGTTTTTATGGGCTCCCAACTAATGAAAAACTGTTTTTT. This translates into CASSPMGFYGLPTNEKLFF.

The table lists this clone with a count of one. The chain has TRBV4-1 and TRBJ1-3, with D perhaps TRBD1 (5 bases). The V and J ends lost 4 bases and 7 bases respectively, with 17 bases between them. The CDR3 spans 15 residues. CDR1 is MGHRA and CDR2 is YSYEKL in the germline V gene. In DNA form, the CDR3 reads TGCGCCAGCAGCCCCTTTCTGATTTCAGGGAACACCATATATTTT. Residues: CASSPFLISGNTIYF.

The sample holds one count of this clone. The chain links TRBV5-4 to TRBJ2-7; 7 bases are a match to TRBD2. This CDR3 has 15 residues. CDR1 and CDR2 from the germline V gene are SGHNT and YYREEE (reference sequence). J gave up 3 bases and V 2 bases, and 8 bases lay outside the gene matches. CDR3 protein: CASSFGGEQSYEQYF. CDR3 in DNA: TGTGCCAGCAGCTTTGGGGGGGAGCAAAGCTACGAGCAGTACTTC.

The chain employs TRBV4-3 and TRBJ1-4; maybe TRBD1 (6 bases). Trimming stripped 1 base from V and 2 bases from J, with 14 bases between. Germline CDR1 reads LGHNA; CDR2 reads YSLEER. The length of the CDR3 is 17 residues. The CDR3, as DNA: TGCGCCAGCAGCCAAGTAGTCAGGGGCGTCACTAATGAAAAACTGTTTTTT. Protein: CASSQVVRGVTNEKLFF.

The V and J genes are TRBV14 and TRBJ2-7, with a possible D match to TRBD1 (5 bases). Germline lookup yields CDR1 SGHDN and CDR2 FVKESK. The CDR3 totals 13 residues. Trimming removed 1 base from V and 11 bases from J, with 15 bases in between. The CDR3: CASSQAGVLTEYF. The CDR3 DNA follows: TGTGCCAGCAGCCAAGCTGGGGTACTGACAGAGTACTTC.

This chain links TRBV11-2 with TRBJ2-1, with D perhaps TRBD2 (7 bases). V lost 0 bases, J lost 7 bases, and 19 bases lay in between. The CDR3 covers 17 residues. Germline CDR1 is SGHAT and CDR2 is FQNNGV. The CDR3 coding sequence is TGTGCCAGCAGCTTAGAGGTTAGGTCTAGCGGACAGAATGAGCAGTTCTTC. It codes for CASSLEVRSSGQNEQFF.

This clone was seen a single time. The chain combines TRBV7-7 with TRBJ2-7, with D maybe TRBD1 (5 bases). Trimming removed 3 bases at V and 4 bases at J, with 10 bases between. Germline-derived CDR1 and CDR2 are SSHAT and FNYEAQ (reference sequence). The CDR3 runs to 13 residues. The CDR3 region is CASSFRGGYEQYF. As DNA, the CDR3 is TGTGCCAGCAGCTTTAGGGGCGGATACGAGCAGTACTTC. The entire variable domain, with the rest obtained from reference TRBV7-7 and TRBJ2-7, is as follows: GAGVSQSPRYKVTKRGQDVTLRCDPISSHATLYWYQQALGQGPEFLTYFNYEAQPDKSGLPSDRFSAERPEGSISTLTIQRTEQRDSAMYRCASSFRGGYEQYFGPGTRLTVT.

The J gene is TRBJ2-2, the V gene TRBV30; TRBD2 agrees at 10 bases. The germline V gene has CDR1 GTSNPN and CDR2 SVGIG (reference sequence). The V segment lost 2 bases and the J segment 5 bases; nucleotides outside the gene matches: 11. There are 17 residues in the CDR3. CDR3 DNA: TGTGCCTGGAGTCAACACAAAAGCGGGAGGGCAACCGGGGAGCTGTTTTTT. The encoded protein is CAWSQHKSGRATGELFF.

The genes are TRBV12-3 or TRBV12-4 and TRBJ2-7, with D maybe TRBD2 (5 bases). The V and J ends lost 6 bases and 7 bases respectively, with 10 bases between them. This CDR3 spans 11 amino acids. The CDR3, as DNA: TGTGCCAGCAGCACACGAGGGGAGCAGTACTTC. This sequence encodes CASSTRGEQYF.

The V gene is TRBV27, the J gene TRBJ1-1; 8 bases line up with TRBD1. Losses at the gene ends were 5 bases for V and 1 base for J; bases not matched to a gene: 6. CDR3 length equals 15 residues. CDR1 and CDR2 (germline): MNHEY, SMNVEV (reference sequence). CDR3 loop: CASSSRTGQNTEAFF. The CDR3 DNA reads as TGTGCCAGCAGTAGTAGGACAGGGCAGAACACTGAAGCTTTCTTT.

The rearrangement links TRBV27 to TRBJ1-1; D not certain. V was pared by 2 bases and J by 5 bases, with 18 bases between. This CDR3 spans 16 amino acids. The germline V gene has CDR1 MNHEY and CDR2 SMNVEV (reference sequence). CDR3 sequence reads: CASSLVDPGGLTEAFF. The CDR3 DNA reads TGTGCCAGCAGTTTAGTCGATCCGGGTGGTTTGACTGAAGCTTTCTTT.

The V and J genes are TRBV5-1 and TRBJ1-5; no definite D call. CDR3 length equals 13 residues. Germline CDR1 SGHRS, CDR2 YFSETQ. Trimming took 1 base from V and 5 from J, leaving 7 bases between them. CDR3 in amino acids: CASSLTGDQPQHF. The CDR3 coding sequence is TGCGCCAGCAGCTTGACCGGTGATCAGCCCCAGCATTTT.

The rearrangement joins TRBV14 to TRBJ2-7; a weak D match, TRBD1 (5 bases). Germline V gives CDR1 SGHDN, CDR2 FVKESK. V lost 3 bases to trimming and J lost 1 base, with 13 bases between them. The CDR3 totals 15 residues. The CDR3 coding sequence is TGTGCCAGCAGCCATAGCCAGGGAATATCCTACGAGCAGTACTTC. Translating gives CASSHSQGISYEQYF.

The V call is TRBV7-6, the J call TRBJ2-7; TRBD2 matches at 15 bases. V was pared by 5 bases and J by 2 bases, with 7 bases of the junction left unmatched. This CDR3 region has 17 residues. The germline V gene has CDR1 SGHVS and CDR2 FNYEAQ. The CDR3 loop is CASSRGTSGGIPYEQYF. In nucleotides, the CDR3 is TGTGCCAGCAGCCGGGGGACTAGCGGGGGGATCCCCTACGAGCAGTACTTC.

V gene TRBV25-1 combines with J gene TRBJ1-5; TRBD1 might be the D (6 bases). CDR3 size: 12 residues. V lost 4 bases and J 11 bases, leaving 12 bases between the germline ends. Germline CDR1 reads MGHDK; CDR2 reads SYGVNS. For the CDR3, the DNA is TGTGCCAGCAGTGGTCAGGGGTTATCCCAGCATTTT. The encoded protein is CASSGQGLSQHF.